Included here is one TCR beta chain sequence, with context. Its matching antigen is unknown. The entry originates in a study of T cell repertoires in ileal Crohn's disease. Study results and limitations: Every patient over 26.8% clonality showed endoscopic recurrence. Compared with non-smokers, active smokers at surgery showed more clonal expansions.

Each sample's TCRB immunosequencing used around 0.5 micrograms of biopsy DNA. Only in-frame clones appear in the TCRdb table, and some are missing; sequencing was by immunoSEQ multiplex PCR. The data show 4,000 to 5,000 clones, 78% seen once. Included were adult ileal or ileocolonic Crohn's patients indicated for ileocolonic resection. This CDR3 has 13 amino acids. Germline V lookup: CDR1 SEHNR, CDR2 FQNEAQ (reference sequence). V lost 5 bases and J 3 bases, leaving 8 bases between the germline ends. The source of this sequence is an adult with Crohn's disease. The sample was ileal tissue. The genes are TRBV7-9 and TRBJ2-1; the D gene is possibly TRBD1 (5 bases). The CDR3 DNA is TGTGCCAGCAGCCGTGGACACTACAATGAGCAGTTCTTC. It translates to CASSRGHYNEQFF.